These 28 T cell receptor beta chains originate from one sample sequenced in a study of blood T cell repertoires in COVID-19. The method was immunoSEQ multiplex PCR; TCRdb's version includes in-frame clones alone and lacks a portion of them. The data hold tens of thousands of clones, with roughly 72% observed a single time. The sample was peripheral blood. The source is a man aged 70 or older with acute or convalescent COVID-19.

The chain uses TRBV28 and TRBJ1-3, with 7 positions matching TRBD1. The CDR3 extends over 15 amino acids. Germline trimming cut 4 bases from V and 8 bases from J; bases unmatched to any gene: 11. CDR1 is MDHEN and CDR2 is SYDVKM in the germline V gene. The CDR3 loop is CASSSPRQGGDTIYF. CDR3 bases: TGTGCCAGCAGTTCACCTCGACAGGGTGGTGACACCATATATTTT.

This clone has more than one count but fewer than ten. The chain carries TRBV6-6 and TRBJ1-4; unclear D gene. The CDR3 extends over 15 amino acids. With 6 bases removed from V and 8 bases from J, the gap between germline ends came to 19 bases. In germline, CDR1 is MNHNY, CDR2 SVGAGI (reference sequence). CDR3 region: CASRARLLKVEKLFF. The DNA for the CDR3 is TGTGCCAGCAGGGCCCGACTCCTAAAGGTAGAAAAACTGTTTTTT.

The chain is built from TRBV30 and TRBJ1-2; D gene unclear. Trimming cost V 5 bases and J 6 bases, with 10 bases left between them. Per the germline V gene, CDR1 is GTSNPN and CDR2 is SVGIG (reference sequence). CDR3 length: 11 amino acids. CDR3 region: CAWESRDGYTF. CDR3 DNA: TGTGCCTGGGAAAGCCGTGATGGCTACACCTTC.

The rearrangement links TRBV7-2 to TRBJ2-3; tentatively, D is TRBD2 (6 bases). The V and J ends lost 1 base and 5 bases respectively, with 10 bases between them. CDR3 length equals 14 residues. Germline V gene sequence: CDR1 SGHTA, CDR2 FQGNSA. The CDR3 DNA sequence: TGTGCCAGCAGCTTAGTAGCGGACAAAGATACGCAGTATTTT. Translated, it gives CASSLVADKDTQYF.

This clone appeared a single time. The chain has TRBV5-1 and TRBJ2-5; D is undetermined. Germline CDR1 reads SGHRS; CDR2 reads YFSETQ. The CDR3 extends over 13 amino acids. Trimming removed 0 bases at V and 2 bases at J, with 5 bases between. DNA of the CDR3: TGCGCCAGCAGCTTGGCCCTACAAGAGACCCAGTACTTC. Its translation is CASSLALQETQYF.

This clone appeared a few times. This chain connects TRBV9 to TRBJ1-5, with 8 bases that match TRBD1. V gave up 3 bases and J gave up 3 bases; unmatched junction bases: 5. The CDR3 spans 15 residues. The germline V gene encodes CDR1 SGDLS and CDR2 YYNGEE. CDR3 sequence reads: CASSAGTGYNQPQHF. The CDR3 nucleotides read TGTGCCAGCAGCGCGGGGACAGGATACAATCAGCCCCAGCATTTT.

Only a few counts were recorded for this clone. The chain is built from TRBV15 and TRBJ2-1; 8 nucleotides agree with TRBD1. Germline V gene data show CDR1 as LNHNV and CDR2 as YYDKDF (reference sequence). The CDR3 runs to 16 residues. V shed 0 bases, J shed 6 bases, and the junction held 7 bases outside the gene matches. CDR3 bases: TGTGCCACCAGCAGAGACCCCTTTGGGACAGGCAATGAGCAGTTCTTC. Protein product: CATSRDPFGTGNEQFF.

This chain joins TRBV12-3 or TRBV12-4 and TRBJ1-2; 7 bases map to TRBD1. This CDR3 is 13 amino acids long. The chain's CDR3 is CGVGGFALNGYTF. The CDR3 bases are TGTGGTGTAGGGGGCTTTGCATTAAATGGCTACACCTTC.

The V call is TRBV5-1, the J call TRBJ1-6, with 7 bases that match TRBD1. CDR3 length: 16 amino acids. After removal of 1 base from V and 12 bases from J, the junction contained 13 bases not matched to a gene. Per the germline V gene, CDR1 is SGHRS and CDR2 is YFSETQ. The CDR3: CASSLSQGGGMVPLHF. Here the CDR3 DNA reads TGCGCCAGCAGCTTGTCACAAGGGGGCGGCATGGTACCCCTCCACTTT.

Only one count was recorded for this clone. The chain recombines TRBV7-3 with TRBJ2-1; D is ambiguous. Deletions cut 1 base from V and 0 bases from J, with 16 bases between. The CDR3 has 18 amino acids. CDR1 is SGHTA, CDR2 FQGTGA, per germline. The CDR3 sequence is CASSLRVAGPSSYNEQFF. CDR3 sequence (DNA): TGTGCCAGCAGCTTAAGGGTTGCCGGTCCTAGCTCCTACAATGAGCAGTTCTTC.

The chain carries TRBV6-5 and TRBJ1-2; 7 bases are shared with TRBD1. This CDR3 is 15 amino acids long. The ends lost 6 bases at V and 0 bases at J; junction bases unmatched: 7. The germline CDR1 and CDR2 sequences are MNHEY and SVGAGI. Written as DNA, the CDR3 is TGTGCCAGCAGCCTACGGGACAGCTCTAACTATGGCTACACCTTC. Protein product: CASSLRDSSNYGYTF.

This clone came up once. The genes are TRBV7-2 and TRBJ1-5; no clear D. Deletions cut 1 base from V and 0 bases from J, with 10 bases between. Germline lookup yields CDR1 SGHTA and CDR2 FQGNSA. The CDR3 sequence is 16 residues long. The CDR3 region has the DNA TGTGCCAGCAGCTTAGATGCGGGTAGTAGCAATCAGCCCCAGCATTTT. Translated, it gives CASSLDAGSSNQPQHF.

V usage is TRBV27 and J usage is TRBJ2-3; weak D call: TRBD1 (6 bases). The CDR3 length is 14 residues. V dropped 5 bases and J dropped 0 bases, with 9 bases sitting between them. The germline V gene encodes CDR1 MNHEY and CDR2 SMNVEV (reference sequence). As DNA, the CDR3 is TGTGCCAGCAGTCAGGGGTTGAGCACAGATACGCAGTATTTT. Its translation is CASSQGLSTDTQYF.

The V gene is TRBV10-2, the J gene TRBJ2-3; the match to TRBD1 covers 9 bases. Germline trimming cut 8 bases from V and 3 bases from J; bases unmatched to any gene: 9. Germline V gene lookup returns CDR1 WSHSY and CDR2 SAAADI. The CDR3 has 15 residues. The CDR3 loop reads CASYPGQGKTDTQYF. The CDR3 bases are TGCGCCAGCTACCCGGGACAGGGAAAAACAGATACGCAGTATTTT.

J is TRBJ2-7 and V is TRBV7-9, with 8 bases aligning to TRBD2. Losses at the gene ends were 8 bases for V and 3 bases for J; bases not matched to a gene: 3. The length of the CDR3 is 12 residues. In germline, CDR1 is SEHNR, CDR2 FQNEAQ (reference sequence). CDR3 nucleotides: TGTGCCAGCTACGGGGGGGACTACGAGCAGTACTTC. This encodes CASYGGDYEQYF.

The chain has TRBV5-4 and TRBJ2-7, with 8 bases lining up with TRBD1. V lost 0 bases to trimming and J lost 5 bases; unmatched junction nucleotides: 1. Germline values: CDR1 SGHNT, CDR2 YYREEE (reference sequence). The CDR3 spans 13 residues. DNA for the CDR3: TGTGCCAGCAGCTTGGGACAGGGGAACGAGCAGTACTTC. Translated, it gives CASSLGQGNEQYF.

The CDR3 nucleotides are TGTGCCATCAGTGGGACGACAGCTACTGCAGATTCACCCCTCCACTTT. Its translation is CAISGTTATADSPLHF. The chain recombines TRBV10-3 with TRBJ1-6, with a possible D match to TRBD1 (5 bases). The CDR3 totals 16 residues. The V gene lost 4 bases and the J gene lost 8 bases, with 18 bases spanning the gap. Germline V lookup: CDR1 ENHRY, CDR2 SYGVKD.

The V call is TRBV2, the J call TRBJ2-2; weak D call: TRBD2 (6 bases). This CDR3 has 15 amino acids. Germline CDR1 and CDR2: SNHLY and FYNNEI. The V and J ends lost 2 bases and 5 bases respectively, with 12 bases between them. The CDR3 loop is CASSESQEGTGELFF. DNA for the CDR3: TGTGCCAGCAGTGAATCTCAGGAGGGAACCGGGGAGCTGTTTTTT.

The chain employs TRBV7-9 and TRBJ1-5, with 8 bases fitting TRBD1. CDR3 length: 14 residues. J gave up 7 bases and V 4 bases, and 6 bases lay outside the gene matches. Germline CDR1 and CDR2: SEHNR and FQNEAQ (reference sequence). The CDR3: CASSSPGGSQPQHF. The CDR3 DNA is TGTGCCAGCAGCTCCCCAGGGGGCAGCCAGCCCCAGCATTTT.

This clone was counted a single time. The genes are TRBV5-1 and TRBJ1-2, with 7 bases identical to TRBD1. CDR3 size: 14 residues. V trimming: 4 bases; J trimming: 1 base; junction bases outside the gene matches: 4. Germline CDR1 reads SGHRS; CDR2 reads YFSETQ. Here the CDR3 DNA reads TGCGCCAGCAGCCGGGACAGCCTTAACTATGGCTACACCTTC. The encoded protein is CASSRDSLNYGYTF.

V gene TRBV6-5 combines with J gene TRBJ1-1, with TRBD1 identical over 8 bases. From germline, CDR1 is MNHEY and CDR2 SVGAGI. The CDR3 is 15 residues long. The trim removed 2 bases at V and 6 bases at J, leaving 8 bases unmatched. The CDR3 sequence: CASSYDGTGRAEAFF. The CDR3 DNA reads TGTGCCAGCAGTTACGACGGGACAGGACGGGCTGAAGCTTTCTTT.

The chain joins TRBV30 to TRBJ1-2; D call uncertain. The CDR3 is made up of 13 amino acids. Germline lookup yields CDR1 GTSNPN and CDR2 SVGIG (reference sequence). V was clipped by 0 bases and J by 4 bases, with 9 bases between them. CDR3 DNA sequence: TGTGCCTGGAGTGTCACAGTTTTCTATGGCTACACCTTC. Protein product: CAWSVTVFYGYTF.

The J gene is TRBJ1-6, the V gene TRBV6-5; 9 positions agree with TRBD1. Germline V gene data show CDR1 as MNHEY and CDR2 as SVGAGI. Trimming removed 5 bases from V and 5 bases from J; junction bases left unmatched: 4. The length of the CDR3 is 15 residues. This CDR3 is CASSTRDRDNSPLHF. The CDR3 DNA follows: TGTGCCAGCAGTACCCGGGACAGGGATAATTCACCCCTCCACTTT.

V gene TRBV10-2 combines with J gene TRBJ2-3, with a tentative D call TRBD2 (7 bases). This CDR3 is built from 14 residues. The V end was cut by 6 bases, the J end by 3 bases, with 13 bases between. Per germline, CDR1 WSHSY and CDR2 SAAADI. The CDR3: CASRWGGPTDTQYF. The DNA for the CDR3 is TGCGCCAGCAGGTGGGGGGGGCCTACAGATACGCAGTATTTT.

This sequence joins TRBV21-1 and TRBJ2-2; TRBD1, as called in the table, went unchecked against the DNA. TRBV21-1 is listed as a pseudogene. The CDR3 is 17 amino acids. DNA for the CDR3: TGTGCCAGCAGCAAACCGGGACAACGGACGAACACCGGGGAGCTGTTTTTT. It codes for CASSKPGQRTNTGELFF.

This clone was seen more than once but under ten times. The rearrangement links TRBV3-1 (or the pseudogene TRBV3-2) to TRBJ1-1; 9 positions agree with TRBD1. Per the germline V gene, CDR1 is LGHDT and CDR2 is YNNKEL (reference sequence). Trimming at V came to 10 bases and at J to 3 bases, leaving 6 bases not matched to a gene. The CDR3 totals 13 residues. The CDR3 here is CATSGTGYTEAFF. For the CDR3, the DNA is TGTGCCACCTCCGGGACAGGGTACACTGAAGCTTTCTTT.

This sequence joins TRBV19 and TRBJ2-3, with D possibly TRBD1 on 5 matching bases. Germline-derived CDR1 and CDR2 are LNHDA and SQIVND (reference sequence). V was cut by 6 bases and J by 0 bases, with 13 bases left in between. The CDR3 runs 15 residues. This chain's CDR3 is CASSPAGLSTDTQYF. In nucleotides, the CDR3 is TGTGCCAGTAGCCCGGCAGGGTTGAGCACAGATACGCAGTATTTT.

The V and J genes are TRBV6-5 and TRBJ1-2; TRBD1 matches 7 bases. The germline CDR1 and CDR2 sequences are MNHEY and SVGAGI. The V gene end was trimmed by 6 bases and the J gene end by 5 bases; junction bases not matched to a gene: 3. The CDR3 covers 12 residues. The CDR3 coding sequence is TGTGCCAGCAGGTCGGACAGGTATGGCTACACCTTC. Protein product: CASRSDRYGYTF.